This T cell receptor (beta chain) was observed in a study of blood T cell repertoires in COVID-19. Study-level information: Sample material is recorded as cDNA or gDNA derived from T cells, B-cell-depleted T cells, or PBMCs.

Original data processing: Reference gene primer amplification yielded estimated nucleated cell counts. Only in-frame clones appear in the TCRdb table, and some are missing; sequencing was by immunoSEQ multiplex PCR. V, J and clone size are taken as reported in that table, and D and trimming were inferred from the DNA itself. This sample has about 210,000 clones, with approximately 91% found just once. Unmatched junction bases numbered 10, after V lost 5 bases and J lost 1 base. Germline CDR1 and CDR2: MNHEY and SMNVEV (reference sequence). CDR3 length: 17 residues. The chain combines TRBV27 with TRBJ1-1; TRBD1 agrees at 10 bases. Specimen: peripheral blood. The receptor was derived from a man aged 40-55 years with acute or convalescent COVID-19. The CDR3 DNA sequence: TGTGCCAGCAGTGGGACAGGGGTTTATTGGGGGAACACTGAAGCTTTCTTT. This encodes CASSGTGVYWGNTEAFF.